This entry concerns a single T cell receptor beta chain. Its antigen is unknown. This entry comes from a study of immune evolution from preneoplasia to lung adenocarcinoma. General study points: Normal lung had highest clonality; later lesions appeared denser, more diverse.

The V gene's germline CDR1 is LNHDA and CDR2 SQIVND (reference sequence). The CDR3 consists of 13 residues. V lost 5 bases and J lost 4; bases outside the gene matches: 4. Assay used: immunoSEQ multiplex PCR; TCRdb lists only in-frame clones, some missing. This table has under 7,000 clones, 60% to 80% appearing once. Patient tissue came from resections in Japan or China, 2014–2017. The rearrangement uses TRBV19 and TRBJ1-1, with 7 bases fitting TRBD1. The sequencing input was FFPE minimally invasive lung adenocarcinoma tissue. The source is a person aged 60-79 years with lung adenocarcinoma. CDR3 DNA: TGTGCCAGTAGTGGGCAGGGGGGCACTGAAGCTTTCTTT. This gives the protein CASSGQGGTEAFF.